Listed here are 8 T cell receptor beta chains from one sample, sequenced in a study of blood T cells in healthy people across ages. With a J-beta primer mix and a sample-barcoded 5' primer, a second PCR ran roughly 7 to 11 cycles. MiXCR, applied by TCRdb to the 5' RACE reads, yields one record per CDR3 protein. Of around 1,900,000 distinct CDR3 sequences in the sample, around 40% were seen once. The sequenced material came from blood. These receptors originate from a human donor in good health.

The genes are TRBV24-1 and TRBJ2-3; 11 bases fit TRBD2. The V segment lost 4 bases and the J segment 3 bases; nucleotides outside the gene matches: 5. The CDR3 loop spans 16 amino acids. From germline, CDR1 is KGHDR and CDR2 SFDVKD. The DNA of the CDR3 is TGTGCCACCAGTGACCTTACTAGCGGGAGAACAGATACGCAGTATTTT. It is translated as CATSDLTSGRTDTQYF.

V usage is TRBV6-6 and J usage is TRBJ2-7; D is perhaps TRBD2 (6 bases). The V end lost 5 bases, the J end lost 3 bases, and 17 bases lay between the germline ends. Germline CDR1 and CDR2: MNHNY and SVGAGI (reference sequence). This CDR3 is built from 15 residues. CDR3 nucleotide sequence: TGTGCCAGCAGTGACGGGACTTTCGGCAACTACGAGCAGTACTTC. Amino acid sequence: CASSDGTFGNYEQYF.

Turning to this clonotype: One end of the junction fails to match germline, which may point to a read error. The CDR3 is CTSGGGEQFF. DNA of the CDR3: TGTACCAGTGGTGGAGGTGAGCAGTTCTTC. The rearrangement joins TRBV7-9 to TRBJ2-1, with TRBD2 as a possible D gene (5 bases). This CDR3 contains 10 residues. Germline V gene data show CDR1 as SEHNR and CDR2 as FQNEAQ (reference sequence).

This clonotype was seen a few times. The rearrangement joins TRBV6-1 to TRBJ2-3; 9 bases agree with TRBD2. This CDR3 comprises 16 residues. Germline values: CDR1 MNHNS, CDR2 SASEGT. V trimming: 2 bases; J trimming: 2 bases; junction bases outside the gene matches: 5. The CDR3 is CASSEQSGGPTDTQYF. Here the CDR3 DNA reads TGTGCCAGCAGTGAACAGAGCGGGGGGCCCACAGATACGCAGTATTTT.

This clonotype was found a few times. Written as DNA, the CDR3 is TGTGCCAGCAGTAAAGGACAGGGGGCTCACGAGCAGTACTTC. This translates into CASSKGQGAHEQYF. The chain uses TRBV6-1 and TRBJ2-7, with 11 bases identical to TRBD1. Germline CDR1 reads MNHNS; CDR2 reads SASEGT. The CDR3 covers 14 residues. The junction had 5 bases not matched to a gene; V was cut back by 5 bases and J by 5 bases.

The sample holds a few counts of this clonotype. V gene TRBV5-1 combines with J gene TRBJ1-2; D possibly corresponds to TRBD1 (6 bases). V lost 4 bases to trimming and J lost 3 bases, with 16 bases between them. The CDR3 is 15 amino acids. Germline lookup yields CDR1 SGHRS and CDR2 YFSETQ. DNA for the CDR3: TGCGCCAGCAGCCCTTCAACAGGGATCGACTATGGCTACACCTTC. This codes for CASSPSTGIDYGYTF. Combining the CDR3 with reference TRBV5-1 and TRBJ1-2 gives the whole variable domain KAGVTQTPRYLIKTRGQQVTLSCSPISGHRSVSWYQQTPGQGLQFLFEYFSETQRNKGNFPGRFSGRQFSNSRSEMNVSTLELGDSALYLCASSPSTGIDYGYTFGSGTRLTVV.

In its sample, this clonotype was seen a few times. The CDR3 nucleotides are TGCAGCGTCGGAGAGGACAGGGGGCGTGAAAAACTGTTTTTT. Translating gives CSVGEDRGREKLFF. The genes are TRBV29-1 and TRBJ1-4; 11 nucleotides align to TRBD1. The germline V gene encodes CDR1 SQVTM and CDR2 ANQGSEA. This CDR3 spans 14 amino acids. The J segment lost 7 bases and the V segment lost 6 bases, leaving 7 bases of the junction unmatched.

The V and J genes are TRBV4-3 and TRBJ1-1, with D hard to call. The CDR3 contains 15 residues. CDR1 and CDR2 from the germline V gene are LGHNA and YSLEER. Trimming took 0 bases from V and 1 from J, leaving 9 bases between them. CDR3 DNA sequence: TGCGCCAGCAGCCAAGAACGATACCAGAACACTGAAGCTTTCTTT. Its translation: CASSQERYQNTEAFF.